This TCR beta chain was found in a study of T cell repertoires in cytomegalovirus infection. Study results and limitations: Carriers of CMV and the relevant HLA type were discriminated by public TCR beta frequency.

Comments on this clonotype: Its antigen is undetermined.

TCRdb passed the reads through MiXCR, listing each CDR3 protein once. The data contain fewer than 950,000 distinct CDR3 sequences, roughly 33% of them singletons. This CDR3 has 14 residues. The germline V gene encodes CDR1 LNHNV and CDR2 YYDKDF (reference sequence). V lost 5 bases and J lost 0, with 8 bases in between. This receptor was obtained from a human donor in good health (CMV status not recorded). Some clones in this sample may be carry-over from other donors' samples. The V and J genes are TRBV15 and TRBJ1-5; D remains ambiguous. The sequencing here drew on cultured CD8+ T cells from PBMCs, taken from culture after CMV antigen stimulation. The CDR3 here is CATSGSYSNQPQHF. Written as DNA, the CDR3 is TGTGCCACCAGCGGGAGTTATAGCAATCAGCCCCAGCATTTT.